The 24 T cell receptor beta chains given below trace back to one sample, sequenced in a study of blood T cell repertoires in COVID-19. Sequencing was performed with immunoSEQ multiplex PCR; in TCRdb, only in-frame clones are kept and a portion is missing. The table has some 260,000 clones, approximately 81% seen once. Source material: peripheral blood. These receptors were obtained from a woman under 30 with acute or convalescent COVID-19.

As for this clone: Within the sample, other DNA sequences also encode this same CDR3. The chain is built from TRBV4-3 and TRBJ2-7, with a weak D call TRBD2 (5 bases). Looked up from germline, CDR1 is LGHNA and CDR2 is YSLEER. V was pared by 0 bases and J by 2 bases, with 8 bases between. The CDR3 covers 14 residues. The CDR3 loop is CASSQDRGTYEQYF. CDR3 coding DNA: TGCGCCAGCAGCCAAGATCGGGGAACCTACGAGCAGTACTTC.

The rearrangement uses TRBV7-6 and TRBJ2-1, with 11 bases fitting TRBD2. In germline, CDR1 is SGHVS, CDR2 FNYEAQ. V shed 5 bases, J shed 8 bases, and the junction held 8 bases outside the gene matches. The CDR3 is 15 residues long. The CDR3 nucleotides read TGTGCCAGCAGCCCGACTAGCGGGGAGGAGGATGAGCAGTTCTTC. Translation: CASSPTSGEEDEQFF.

V usage is TRBV4-2 and J usage is TRBJ1-5, with unresolved D. This CDR3 contains 15 residues. The V end was cut by 0 bases, the J end by 2 bases, with 8 bases between. CDR1 is LGHNA and CDR2 is YNFKEQ in the germline V gene. This CDR3 is CASSQEFRGNQPQHF. CDR3 nucleotide sequence: TGTGCCAGCAGCCAAGAGTTTCGGGGCAATCAGCCCCAGCATTTT.

The rearrangement joins TRBV28 to TRBJ2-6; TRBD2 might be the D (5 bases). The CDR3 runs to 17 residues. Germline loops: CDR1 MDHEN, CDR2 SYDVKM. Trimming removed 1 base from V and 1 base from J, with 11 bases in between. In DNA, the CDR3 is TGTGCCAGCAGTTTATTAATAGGAGGTTCTGGGGCCAACGTCCTGACTTTC. This encodes CASSLLIGGSGANVLTF.

This chain links TRBV24-1 with TRBJ2-3; TRBD2 aligns across 7 bases. This CDR3 is 16 amino acids long. CDR1 and CDR2 (germline): KGHDR, SFDVKD. J gave up 2 bases and V 3 bases, and 7 bases lay outside the gene matches. This CDR3 reads CATSDIKAGNTDTQYF. Written as DNA, the CDR3 is TGTGCCACCAGTGATATTAAAGCGGGAAACACAGATACGCAGTATTTT.

This chain connects TRBV20-1 to TRBJ1-5; D may be TRBD1 (6 bases). This CDR3 has 13 residues. Between the trimmed V and J ends, which lost 3 bases and 6 bases, there was a span of 12 bases. The germline gives CDR1 DFQATT, CDR2 SNEGSKA (reference sequence). CDR3 loop: CSASNRAGQPQHF. In DNA form, the CDR3 reads TGCAGTGCTAGTAACAGGGCGGGTCAGCCCCAGCATTTT.

This rearrangement joins TRBV5-4 to TRBJ2-1; tentatively, D is TRBD2 (5 bases). Germline CDR1 SGHNT, CDR2 YYREEE (reference sequence). This CDR3 region has 13 residues. Trimming shortened V by 2 bases and J by 8 bases, and 11 bases separated the two germline ends. CDR3 sequence reads: CASSFFPGDEQFF. The CDR3 DNA reads TGTGCCAGCAGCTTCTTTCCCGGGGATGAGCAGTTCTTC.

Here the CDR3 DNA reads TGTGCCAGCTCACAGACTGGAGGAAATGAGCAGTTCTTC. This encodes CASSQTGGNEQFF. V gene TRBV18 combines with J gene TRBJ2-1, with a possible D match to TRBD2 (5 bases). Between the trimmed V and J ends, which lost 4 bases and 7 bases, there was a span of 11 bases. The germline gives CDR1 KGHSH, CDR2 LQKENI. The CDR3 loop spans 13 amino acids.

This clone was observed a handful of times. The chain carries TRBV16 and TRBJ1-1, with D unresolved. This CDR3 has 17 residues. The V gene lost 4 bases and the J gene lost 0 bases, with 18 bases spanning the gap. Germline values: CDR1 KGHSY, CDR2 FQNENV. The CDR3 coding sequence is TGTGCCAGCAGCCTTGGATTTTTTCAGGAATTGAACACTGAAGCTTTCTTT. Protein: CASSLGFFQELNTEAFF. Filled out from reference TRBV16 and TRBJ1-1, the complete variable domain reads GEEVAQTPKHLVRGEGQKAKLYCAPIKGHSYVFWYQQVLKNEFKFLISFQNENVFDETGMPKERFSAKCLPNSPCSLEIQATKLEDSAVYFCASSLGFFQELNTEAFFGQGTRLTVV.

The V call is TRBV28, the J call TRBJ2-5; a possible D gene is TRBD1 (5 bases). V was shortened by 1 base and J by 3 bases, with 12 bases between the two germline ends. The CDR3 consists of 15 residues. From germline, CDR1 is MDHEN and CDR2 SYDVKM. This chain's CDR3 is CASSLYQGVEETQYF. The CDR3 bases are TGTGCCAGCAGTTTATACCAGGGTGTAGAAGAGACCCAGTACTTC.

The rearrangement joins TRBV6-1 to TRBJ2-3, with TRBD1 matching over 7 bases. Germline V gives CDR1 MNHNS, CDR2 SASEGT. The CDR3 consists of 15 residues. J was trimmed by 2 bases and V by 3 bases; bases with no gene match: 5. CDR3 DNA sequence: TGTGCCAGCAGTGACCGGGACAGAGACACAGATACGCAGTATTTT. Residues: CASSDRDRDTDTQYF.

The gene calls are TRBV13 and TRBJ2-1; 8 nucleotides align to TRBD2. The germline V gene encodes CDR1 PRHDT and CDR2 FYEKMQ (reference sequence). The CDR3 length is 13 residues. J gave up 9 bases and V 4 bases, and 5 bases lay outside the gene matches. The CDR3 is CASSSGLASEQFF. The CDR3, as DNA: TGTGCCAGCAGCTCCGGACTAGCCTCTGAGCAGTTCTTC. The variable domain in full, with the rest retrieved from reference TRBV13 and TRBJ2-1, is AAGVIQSPRHLIKEKRETATLKCYPIPRHDTVYWYQQGPGQDPQFLISFYEKMQSDKGSIPDRFSAQQFSDYHSELNMSSLELGDSALYFCASSSGLASEQFFGPGTRLTVL.

The chain recombines TRBV28 with TRBJ2-2, with no clear D. CDR3 size: 13 residues. The germline V and J ends were trimmed by 0 bases and 4 bases, with 3 bases remaining between them. Germline-derived CDR1 and CDR2 are MDHEN and SYDVKM. CDR3 coding DNA: TGTGCCAGCAGTTTATGGGCCACCGGGGAGCTGTTTTTT. This encodes CASSLWATGELFF.

The rearrangement joins TRBV27 to TRBJ2-1, with 7 bases fitting TRBD2. After removal of 4 bases from V and 3 bases from J, the junction contained 9 bases not matched to a gene. The CDR3 is 16 amino acids. CDR1 is MNHEY and CDR2 is SMNVEV in the germline V gene (reference sequence). The CDR3 sequence is CASSSSGLVHYNEQFF. CDR3 DNA sequence: TGTGCCAGCAGTTCCTCTGGACTAGTCCACTACAATGAGCAGTTCTTC.

The chain employs TRBV15 and TRBJ1-2; D unresolved. The V gene lost 0 bases and the J gene lost 4 bases, with 9 bases spanning the gap. Germline V gene data show CDR1 as LNHNV and CDR2 as YYDKDF (reference sequence). The CDR3 extends over 14 amino acids. Here the CDR3 reads CATSRDWQAYGYTF. The CDR3 DNA is TGTGCCACCAGCAGAGATTGGCAGGCCTATGGCTACACCTTC.

The genes are TRBV3-1 (or the pseudogene TRBV3-2) and TRBJ2-5; D is unclear. Between the trimmed V and J ends, which lost 2 bases and 5 bases, there was a span of 9 bases. Germline V lookup: CDR1 LGHDT, CDR2 YNNKEL (reference sequence). The CDR3 extends over 13 amino acids. CDR3 DNA: TGTGCCAGCAGCCAAAGTGGCGGCGAGACCCAGTACTTC. This codes for CASSQSGGETQYF.

This chain uses TRBV18 with TRBJ2-1; D is possibly TRBD1 (6 bases). The V end lost 6 bases, the J end lost 3 bases, and 12 bases lay between the germline ends. The V gene's germline CDR1 is KGHSH and CDR2 LQKENI. The CDR3 is 14 amino acids. CDR3 bases: TGTGCCAGCTCGGGCCAGGACAGCTACAATGAGCAGTTCTTC. Translated, it gives CASSGQDSYNEQFF. The full variable domain, with the rest looked up from reference TRBV18 and TRBJ2-1, is NAGVMQNPRHLVRRRGQEARLRCSPMKGHSHVYWYRQLPEEGLKFMVYLQKENIIDESGMPKERFSAEFPKEGPSILRIQQVVRGDSAAYFCASSGQDSYNEQFFGPGTRLTVL.

The CDR3 loop reads CASSQTRQEQYF. The CDR3 DNA sequence: TGTGCCAGCAGCCAAACCCGACAGGAGCAGTACTTC. The V call is TRBV14, the J call TRBJ2-7, with a possible D match to TRBD1 (5 bases). CDR3 length equals 12 residues. The germline V gene encodes CDR1 SGHDN and CDR2 FVKESK. The ends were cut back, 2 bases at V and 7 bases at J, with 9 bases in the middle.

The rearrangement joins TRBV9 to TRBJ2-1; 8 positions match TRBD2. Trimming took 6 bases from V and 6 from J; bases not matched to a gene: 8. Germline V CDR1 and CDR2: SGDLS, YYNGEE. This CDR3 is built from 14 residues. CDR3: CASNRLAGSNEQFF. The CDR3 coding sequence is TGTGCCAGCAATCGCCTAGCGGGCTCCAATGAGCAGTTCTTC.

This clone turned up a few times. The gene calls are TRBV15 and TRBJ1-4; tentative D call: TRBD1 (6 bases). V lost 0 bases and J lost 3, with 11 bases in between. The CDR3 consists of 16 residues. Germline-derived CDR1 and CDR2 are LNHNV and YYDKDF (reference sequence). The CDR3 DNA is TGTGCCACCAGCAGAGAACAGGGATCGGCTAATGAAAAACTGTTTTTT. Translation: CATSREQGSANEKLFF.

This clone was recorded once. The chain carries TRBV4-2 and TRBJ2-2; 13 positions agree with TRBD2. The V and J ends lost 3 bases and 1 base, in that order; junction bases with no gene match: 5. Germline lookup yields CDR1 LGHNA and CDR2 YNFKEQ. The CDR3 has 18 amino acids. The CDR3 sequence is CASSHGLAGEWNTGELFF. In DNA form, the CDR3 reads TGTGCCAGCAGCCATGGACTAGCGGGAGAATGGAACACCGGGGAGCTGTTTTTT.

The chain joins TRBV4-1 to TRBJ2-7; 7 positions agree with TRBD2. With V trimmed by 0 bases and J by 6 bases, 5 bases remained unmatched. The CDR3 totals 14 residues. Germline lookup yields CDR1 MGHRA and CDR2 YSYEKL. CDR3 in amino acids: CASSQEGGGGEQYF. Written as DNA, the CDR3 is TGCGCCAGCAGCCAAGAGGGCGGGGGAGGCGAGCAGTACTTC.

J is TRBJ1-1 and V is TRBV4-3, with 7 bases that match TRBD1. This CDR3 region has 16 residues. Germline CDR1 LGHNA, CDR2 YSLEER. Unmatched junction bases numbered 9, after V lost 1 base and J lost 4 bases. The CDR3 DNA reads TGCGCCAGCAGCCAAGCCGTTCAGGGGGGTGGCACTGAAGCTTTCTTT. As protein: CASSQAVQGGGTEAFF.

This chain connects TRBV7-2 to TRBJ2-1; weak D call: TRBD2 (5 bases). Deletions cut 5 bases from V and 6 bases from J, with 11 bases between. Looked up from germline, CDR1 is SGHTA and CDR2 is FQGNSA. The CDR3 loop spans 13 amino acids. The CDR3, as DNA: TGTGCCAGCAGCCCAACTAGGGTCAATGAGCAGTTCTTC. It yields the protein CASSPTRVNEQFF. Looking up the rest from reference TRBV7-2 and TRBJ2-1 gives the full variable domain: GAGVSQSPSNKVTEKGKDVELRCDPISGHTALYWYRQSLGQGLEFLIYFQGNSAPDKSGLPSDRFSAERTGGSVSTLTIQRTQQEDSAVYLCASSPTRVNEQFFGPGTRLTVL.